This TCR beta chain emerged from a study of T cell responses to AZD1222 COVID-19 vaccine. Germline CDR1 reads SGHDT; CDR2 reads YYEEEE. The CDR3 is made up of 15 amino acids. The germline V and J ends were trimmed by 0 bases and 0 bases, with 9 bases remaining between them. The assay was immunoSEQ multiplex PCR, and TCRdb's table has in-frame clones only and misses some. The table records tens of thousands of clones, approximately 89% of them present only once. The V and J genes are TRBV5-6 and TRBJ1-2, with D unresolved. Material: peripheral blood, obtained on day 0 of AZD1222 vaccination. This TCR came from an adult in good health. CDR3 protein: CASSLEYGSNYGYTF. Here the CDR3 DNA reads TGTGCCAGCAGCTTGGAGTACGGGTCTAACTATGGCTACACCTTC.